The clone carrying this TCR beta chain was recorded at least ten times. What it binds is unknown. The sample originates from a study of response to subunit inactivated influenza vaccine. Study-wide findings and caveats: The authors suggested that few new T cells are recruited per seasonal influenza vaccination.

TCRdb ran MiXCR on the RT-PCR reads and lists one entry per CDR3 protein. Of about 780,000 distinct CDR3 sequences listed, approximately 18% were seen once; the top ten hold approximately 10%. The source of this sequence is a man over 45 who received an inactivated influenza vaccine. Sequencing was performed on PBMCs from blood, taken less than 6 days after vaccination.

CDR3 residues: CSASLGPLYGYTF. The CDR3 DNA is TGCAGTGCTAGTTTAGGCCCTCTCTATGGCTACACCTTC. The V and J genes are TRBV20-1 and TRBJ1-2, with D unclear. The CDR3 runs 13 residues. Germline V gene data show CDR1 as DFQATT and CDR2 as SNEGSKA (reference sequence). Trimming cost V 3 bases and J 4 bases, with 12 bases left between them.